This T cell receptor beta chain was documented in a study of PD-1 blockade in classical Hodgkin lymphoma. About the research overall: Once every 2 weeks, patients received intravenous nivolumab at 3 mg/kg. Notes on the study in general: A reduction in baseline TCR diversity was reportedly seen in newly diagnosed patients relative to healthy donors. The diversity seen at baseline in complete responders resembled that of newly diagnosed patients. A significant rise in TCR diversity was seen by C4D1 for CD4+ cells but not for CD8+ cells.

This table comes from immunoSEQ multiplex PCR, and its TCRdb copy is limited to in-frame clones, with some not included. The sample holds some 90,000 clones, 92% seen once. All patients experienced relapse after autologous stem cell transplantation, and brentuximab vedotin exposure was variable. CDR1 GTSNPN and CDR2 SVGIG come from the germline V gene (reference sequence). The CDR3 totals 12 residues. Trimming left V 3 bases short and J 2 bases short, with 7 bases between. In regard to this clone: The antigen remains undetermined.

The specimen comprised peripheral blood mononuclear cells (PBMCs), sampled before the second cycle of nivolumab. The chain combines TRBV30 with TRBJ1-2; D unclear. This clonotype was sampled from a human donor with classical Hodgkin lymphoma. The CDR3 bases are TGTGCCTGGAGGCTCGAAAACTATGGCTACACCTTC. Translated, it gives CAWRLENYGYTF.